The source of this T cell receptor beta chain is a study of blood T cells in healthy people across ages. V was shortened by 1 base and J by 4 bases, with 17 bases between the two germline ends. CDR1 is SGHTA, CDR2 FQGNSA, per germline. This CDR3 spans 16 amino acids. Primed by a sample-barcoded 5' primer and a J-beta primer mix, a second PCR proceeded for 7 to 11 cycles. TCRdb fed the 5' RACE reads into MiXCR, producing one record per CDR3 protein. The sample holds about 780,000 distinct CDR3 sequences; 35% to 50% are singletons and the top ten take 15% to 20%. Study-level findings and limits: Diversity of TCR beta per million T cells declined in a roughly linear way with age.

This clonotype was found a few times. No antigen is known for it. The specimen was blood. This clonotype was sampled from a man aged 80 or over in good health. The chain joins TRBV7-2 to TRBJ2-7; tentatively, D is TRBD2 (5 bases). The CDR3 coding sequence is TGTGCCAGCAGCTTAGGGGCAGTCGAGGGTTGGTACGAGCAGTACTTC. This translates into CASSLGAVEGWYEQYF. The variable domain in full, with the rest retrieved from reference TRBV7-2 and TRBJ2-7, is GAGVSQSPSNKVTEKGKDVELRCDPISGHTALYWYRQSLGQGLEFLIYFQGNSAPDKSGLPSDRFSAERTGGSVSTLTIQRTQQEDSAVYLCASSLGAVEGWYEQYFGPGTRLTVT.